This T cell receptor beta chain was profiled in a study of shared clonotypes between healthy human individuals. Study-wide findings and caveats: How much donors shared clonotypes was expected to be affected by sequencing depth. All-four-donor shared clonotypes had higher generation probabilities than non-shared clonotypes did.

To note about this clone: The antigen remains unidentified.

CDR1 is SGHTA and CDR2 is FQGNSA in the germline V gene. Trimming left V 4 bases short and J 5 bases short, with 12 bases between. This CDR3 has 14 residues. Assay: immunoSEQ multiplex PCR; the TCRdb copy retains only in-frame clones and omits some. The table lists a few million clones, about 92% of them singletons. This clonotype was sampled from a man between 18 and 35 years old in good health. Sequencing was performed on naive CD4+ T cells sorted from blood. Subset defined: CD45RA+ positively selected. The chain employs TRBV7-2 and TRBJ2-1; TRBD2 is a possible D gene (5 bases). The CDR3 sequence: CASSSPGNNNEQFF. In DNA, the CDR3 is TGTGCCAGCAGCTCACCGGGAAATAACAATGAGCAGTTCTTC.